This TCR beta chain appears in the sequencing data of a study of radiotherapy plus CTLA-4 blockade in lung cancer. Turning to the study itself: There were objective responses in 18% of patients, and more than 30% had disease control. Study-wide points: There was expansion of tumor-derived TCR clones in blood after radiotherapy plus ipilimumab. Alongside interferon-beta, early blood T cell clone dynamics were reportedly the best predictor of response.

This clone was found once. Its antigen remains unidentified. It was focal radiation plus CTLA-4 blockade with ipilimumab that patients with chemo-refractory metastatic non-small-cell lung cancer received. Germline V lookup: CDR1 SQVTM, CDR2 ANQGSEA. The CDR3 covers 12 residues. The protocol was immunoSEQ multiplex PCR, while the TCRdb copy is restricted to in-frame clones and leaves out a portion. The sample lists over 30,000 clones; nearly 80% were seen once. This chain joins TRBV29-1 and TRBJ2-5, with unresolved D. The end of the DNA is better explained by TRBJ2-7, so the J call may be wrong. This TCR came from a human donor with non-small cell lung cancer that progressed on radiotherapy plus ipilimumab. Sequenced here: peripheral blood, sampled from a patient treated with radiotherapy plus ipilimumab. The CDR3 nucleotides read TGCAGCGTTGGGTCGAGCTCCTACGAGCAGTACTTC. This translates into CSVGSSSYEQYF.